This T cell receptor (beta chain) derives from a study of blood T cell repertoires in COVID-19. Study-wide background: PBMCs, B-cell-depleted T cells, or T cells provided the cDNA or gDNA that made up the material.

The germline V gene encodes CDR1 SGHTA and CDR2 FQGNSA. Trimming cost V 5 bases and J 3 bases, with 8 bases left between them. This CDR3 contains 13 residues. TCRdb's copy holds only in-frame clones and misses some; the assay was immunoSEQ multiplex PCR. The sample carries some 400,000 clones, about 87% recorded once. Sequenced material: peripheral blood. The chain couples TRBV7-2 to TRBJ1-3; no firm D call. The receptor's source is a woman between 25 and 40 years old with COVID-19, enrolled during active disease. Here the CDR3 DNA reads TGTGCCAGCAGCCCCTCCAGTGGAAACACCATATATTTT. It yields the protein CASSPSSGNTIYF.